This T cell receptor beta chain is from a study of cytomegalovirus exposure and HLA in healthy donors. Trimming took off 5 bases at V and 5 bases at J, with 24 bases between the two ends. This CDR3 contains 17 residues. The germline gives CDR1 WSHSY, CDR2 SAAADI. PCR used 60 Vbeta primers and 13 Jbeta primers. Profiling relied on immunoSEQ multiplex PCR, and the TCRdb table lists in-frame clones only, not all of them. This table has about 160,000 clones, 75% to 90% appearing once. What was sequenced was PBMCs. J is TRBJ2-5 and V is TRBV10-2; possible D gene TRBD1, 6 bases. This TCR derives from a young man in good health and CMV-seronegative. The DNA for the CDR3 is TGCGCCAGCAGTTTTATAAGGGGGAGTCTGGTGTTGGAGACCCAGTACTTC. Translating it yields CASSFIRGSLVLETQYF.